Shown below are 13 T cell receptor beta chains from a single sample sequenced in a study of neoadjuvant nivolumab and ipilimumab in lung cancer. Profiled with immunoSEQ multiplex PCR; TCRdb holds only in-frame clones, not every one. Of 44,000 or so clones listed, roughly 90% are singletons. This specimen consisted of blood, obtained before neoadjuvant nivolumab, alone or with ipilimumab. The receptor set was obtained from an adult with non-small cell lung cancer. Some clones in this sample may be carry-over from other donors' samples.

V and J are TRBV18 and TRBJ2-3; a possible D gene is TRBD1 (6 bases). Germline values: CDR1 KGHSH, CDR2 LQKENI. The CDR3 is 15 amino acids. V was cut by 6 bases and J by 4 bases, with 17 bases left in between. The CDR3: CASSSTGTGADTQYF. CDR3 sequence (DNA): TGTGCCAGCTCGTCAACAGGGACGGGTGCAGATACGCAGTATTTT.

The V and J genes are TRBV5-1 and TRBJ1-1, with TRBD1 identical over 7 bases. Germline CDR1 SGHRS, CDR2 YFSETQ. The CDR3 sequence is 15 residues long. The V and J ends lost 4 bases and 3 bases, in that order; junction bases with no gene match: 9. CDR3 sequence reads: CASSPKTGLDTEAFF. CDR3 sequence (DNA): TGCGCCAGCAGCCCGAAGACAGGGTTGGACACTGAAGCTTTCTTT.

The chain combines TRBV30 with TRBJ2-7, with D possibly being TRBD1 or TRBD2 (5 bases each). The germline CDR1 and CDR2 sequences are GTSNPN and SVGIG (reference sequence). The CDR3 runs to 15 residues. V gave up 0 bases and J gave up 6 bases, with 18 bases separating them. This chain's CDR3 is CAWSVRAIVGVEQYF. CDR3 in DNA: TGTGCCTGGAGTGTACGGGCGATCGTGGGGGTCGAGCAGTACTTC.

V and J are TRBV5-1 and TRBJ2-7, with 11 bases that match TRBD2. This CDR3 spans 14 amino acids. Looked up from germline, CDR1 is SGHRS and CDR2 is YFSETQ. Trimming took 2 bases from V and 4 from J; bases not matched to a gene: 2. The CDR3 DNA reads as TGCGCCAGCAGCTTTAGCGGGAGGGATTACGAGCAGTACTTC. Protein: CASSFSGRDYEQYF.

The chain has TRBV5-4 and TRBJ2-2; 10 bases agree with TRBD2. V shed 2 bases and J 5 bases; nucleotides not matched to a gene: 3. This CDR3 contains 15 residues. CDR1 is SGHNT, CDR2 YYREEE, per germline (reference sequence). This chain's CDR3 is CASSFGTSATGELFF. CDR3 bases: TGTGCCAGCAGCTTTGGGACTAGCGCTACCGGGGAGCTGTTTTTT.

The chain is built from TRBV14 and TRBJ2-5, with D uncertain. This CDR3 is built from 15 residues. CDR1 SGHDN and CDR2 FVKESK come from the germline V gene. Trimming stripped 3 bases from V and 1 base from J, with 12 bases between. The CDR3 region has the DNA TGTGCCAGCAGCCACCCAACAACGGTCCAAGAGACCCAGTACTTC. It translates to CASSHPTTVQETQYF.

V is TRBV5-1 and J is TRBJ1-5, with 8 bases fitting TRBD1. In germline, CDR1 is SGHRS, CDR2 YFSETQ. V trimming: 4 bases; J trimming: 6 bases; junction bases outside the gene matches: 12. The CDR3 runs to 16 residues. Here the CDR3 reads CASSPGAGGAGQPQHF. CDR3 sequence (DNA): TGCGCCAGCAGCCCCGGTGCAGGGGGCGCGGGTCAGCCCCAGCATTTT.

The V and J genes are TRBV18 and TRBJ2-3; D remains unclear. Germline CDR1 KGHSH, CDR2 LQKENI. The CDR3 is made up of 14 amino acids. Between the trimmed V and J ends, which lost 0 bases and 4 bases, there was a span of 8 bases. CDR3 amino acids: CASSPPGSPDTQYF. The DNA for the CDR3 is TGTGCCAGCTCACCACCGGGGTCCCCAGATACGCAGTATTTT.

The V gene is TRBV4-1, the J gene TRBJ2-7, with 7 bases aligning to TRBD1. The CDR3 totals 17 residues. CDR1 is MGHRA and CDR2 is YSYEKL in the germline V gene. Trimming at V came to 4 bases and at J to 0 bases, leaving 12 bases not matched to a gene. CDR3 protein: CASSRGVSGGVSYEQYF. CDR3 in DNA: TGCGCCAGCAGCCGTGGTGTTTCAGGGGGTGTCTCCTACGAGCAGTACTTC.

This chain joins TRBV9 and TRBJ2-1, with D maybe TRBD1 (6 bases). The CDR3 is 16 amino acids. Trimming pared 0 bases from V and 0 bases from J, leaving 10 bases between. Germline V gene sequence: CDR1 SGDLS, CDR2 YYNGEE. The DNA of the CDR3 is TGTGCCAGCAGCGTAGAGGGGGAGAGCTCCTACAATGAGCAGTTCTTC. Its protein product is CASSVEGESSYNEQFF.

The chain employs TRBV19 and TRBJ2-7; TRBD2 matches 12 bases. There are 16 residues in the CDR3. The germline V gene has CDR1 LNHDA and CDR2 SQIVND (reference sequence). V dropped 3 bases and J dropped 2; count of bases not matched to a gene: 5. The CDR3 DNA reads TGTGCCAGTAGTATCAGGACTAGCGGGATCACCTACGAGCAGTACTTC. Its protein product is CASSIRTSGITYEQYF.

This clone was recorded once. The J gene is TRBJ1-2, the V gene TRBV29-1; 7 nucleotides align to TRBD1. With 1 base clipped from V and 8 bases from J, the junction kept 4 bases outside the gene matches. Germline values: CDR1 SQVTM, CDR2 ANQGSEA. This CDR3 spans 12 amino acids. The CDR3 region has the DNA TGCAGCGTTGAAGCCGCAGGGGGAGGCTACACCTTC. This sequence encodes CSVEAAGGGYTF.

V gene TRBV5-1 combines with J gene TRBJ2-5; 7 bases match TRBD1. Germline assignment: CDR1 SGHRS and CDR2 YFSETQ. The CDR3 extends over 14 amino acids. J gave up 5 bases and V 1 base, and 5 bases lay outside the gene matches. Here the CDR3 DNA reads TGCGCCAGCAGCTTGACAGGGGATGGCGAGACCCAGTACTTC. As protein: CASSLTGDGETQYF.